The rows below give T cell receptor beta chains drawn from one sample of a study of post-analysis software for immune sequencing data. From the PCR reads, TCRdb called clonotypes with MiXCR, one entry per CDR3 protein. The data hold about 540,000 distinct CDR3 sequences, with roughly 34% observed a single time. The sample taken for sequencing was blood. Every receptor here comes from a girl aged 2 to 17 with multiple sclerosis. Both conserved end residues are part of each CDR3. Each record gives: clone size, V gene, D gene, J gene, CDR3 protein, CDR3 DNA. D genes are given only for firm matches. A row's size may be missing; if present it is once, few, many or a size class.

-	TRBV18	-	TRBJ2-7	CASSPLPADYEQYF	TGTGCCAGCTCACCACTTCCCGCCGACTACGAGCAGTACTTC
many	TRBV10-3	TRBD2	TRBJ2-7	CAIRDSGASSYEQYF	TGTGCCATCAGGGATAGCGGGGCGAGCTCCTACGAGCAGTACTTC
few	TRBV4-2	-	TRBJ1-2	CASSQGTQENYGYTF	TGTGCCAGCAGCCAAGGGACGCAGGAGAACTATGGCTACACCTTC
-	TRBV25-1	TRBD2	TRBJ2-1	CASSDPSGGAHNEQFF	TGTGCCAGCAGTGACCCTAGCGGGGGGGCACACAATGAGCAGTTCTTC
-	TRBV27	TRBD2	TRBJ2-7	CAGSFVAGASYEQYF	TGTGCCGGCAGTTTCGTAGCGGGGGCGTCCTACGAGCAGTACTTC
many	TRBV9	TRBD2	TRBJ2-1	CASSVAGLAGGLTYNEQFF	TGTGCCAGCAGCGTAGCGGGACTAGCGGGGGGCCTAACTTACAATGAGCAGTTCTTC
few	TRBV9	-	TRBJ2-7	CAGGVEQYF	TGTGCCGGCGGAGTCGAGCAGTACTTC
few	TRBV7-9	-	TRBJ2-1	CATTGEQFF	TGTGCCACCACTGGTGAGCAGTTCTTC
-	TRBV12-3/TRBV12-4	TRBD1	TRBJ1-1	CASGQGGDTEAFF	TGTGCCAGCGGACAGGGTGGGGACACTGAAGCTTTCTTT
few	TRBV5-1	-	TRBJ2-1	CASSLETGDPYNEQFF	TGCGCCAGCAGCTTGGAGACAGGAGACCCCTACAATGAGCAGTTCTTC
many	TRBV5-1	TRBD2	TRBJ2-7	CASSLGGGAEQYF	TGCGCCAGCAGCTTGGGGGGAGGGGCCGAGCAGTACTTC
-	TRBV4-2	-	TRBJ2-6	CASSQDETSGANVRTF	TGTGCCAGCAGCCAAGATGAAACTTCTGGGGCCAACGTCCGGACTTTC
-	TRBV10-1	-	TRBJ2-3	CASSETMGGTDTQYF	TGCGCCAGCAGTGAAACCATGGGTGGGACAGATACGCAGTATTTT
-	TRBV20-1	TRBD1	TRBJ2-5	CSAATGTEQEAQYF	TGCAGTGCCGCTACCGGGACAGAGCAAGAGGCCCAGTACTTC
few	TRBV6-2/TRBV6-3	TRBD1	TRBJ1-5	CASRKQGAQSNQPQHF	TGTGCCAGCAGAAAACAGGGGGCGCAGAGCAATCAGCCCCAGCATTTT